This T cell receptor (beta chain) was obtained from a study of PD-L1 blockade in urothelial cancer (dated by TCRdb to about 2017). Background on the whole study: All patients started therapy in about 2014 and received atezolizumab 1,200 mg intravenously every 3 weeks. About 90% of the roughly 30 patients were males with bladder-origin urothelial cancer, and about 65% of the 29 reported a prior smoking history. An ECOG performance status of 0 or 1 was recorded for the patients, and 0 to 3 prior chemotherapy regimens had been received by the patients. Blood samples were analyzed at two time points: 3 weeks after treatment start (second dose) and 6 weeks after treatment start. Blood samples yielded a median of around 150,000 T cells and tens of thousands of unique TCRs, with median clonality approximately 0.08. An exploratory multi-omic analysis was conducted of the somatic, immune and clinical correlates of response to PD-L1 blockade with atezolizumab in urothelial cancer. Pretreatment tumor samples, along with matched peripheral blood collected serially before and after atezolizumab treatment, underwent TCR sequencing. Durable clinical benefit meant progression-free survival longer than 6 months, and TCR features were also tested against progression-free and overall survival. Whole exome sequencing and RNA sequencing of pretreatment tumors were performed alongside TCR sequencing in the same patients. Durable clinical benefit was achieved by nine patients and was not achieved by 20 patients. Pretreatment blood TCR-seq was available for fewer than 30 patients, at least one posttreatment blood collection was obtained for approximately 24 patients, and tumor TCR-seq was available for approximately 24 patients. Broad study findings and their caveats: Because the sample size was small (n ≈ 28) and many of the analyses were exploratory, the results are meant to be hypothesis-generating. Greater expansion of tumor-associated TCR clones in peripheral blood 3 weeks after the start of treatment was observed in patients with durable benefit (n of about 20, p = 0.022). Improved progression-free and overall survival was found to be associated with pretreatment peripheral blood TCR clonality below the median.

Each PCR received spiked-in synthetic TCR analog templates so that absolute template abundance could be estimated from read counts. The immunoSEQ assay used bias-controlled V and J gene primers to amplify TCRbeta CDR3 regions from genomic DNA. Rearranged TCRbeta segments were sequenced at approximately 20X coverage. From the authors' description of their analysis: Clustering was used to correct sequencing errors, and CDR3s were annotated against IMGT to assign V, D and J genes. Downstream analyses used only productive TCRbeta rearrangements and left out out-of-frame or stop-codon sequences. Clonality was computed as one minus Shannon entropy normalized by the log of the number of unique productive sequences. Fisher's exact test with Benjamini-Hochberg correction, using a cutoff of adjusted p below 0.01, was how clones that differed between time points or between blood and tumor were identified. Drawn from immuneACCESS, this table holds only the in-frame rearrangements with V and J called that TCRdb kept. Clones are partly lost; checked studies trace under half to an unresolved V gene and leave the rest unexplained. The V and J calls and clone size were taken over from that table, and D and trimming were inferred from the DNA. In all, the sample holds more than 35,000 clones, and around 82% of those were seen once. 3% to 3.5% of the sample goes to the ten largest clones.

Reading the germline V gene gives CDR1 MDHEN and CDR2 SYDVKM. V gives up 5 bases and J gives up 10 bases, and the segment between their germline ends measures 6 bases. The CDR3, cysteine through phenylalanine, is 10 amino acids long. Solely the CDR3 DNA is kept, with 30 bases framed from the first base. To note about this clone: Its antigen remains undetermined. No clone much larger than this one lies a single base away; base qualities are absent.

The cohort comprised around 31 patients with locally advanced or metastatic urothelial carcinoma treated at Memorial Sloan Kettering on a trial protocol. Peripheral blood mononuclear cells were collected pretreatment and during treatment, with between 1 and 8 total time points obtained per patient. The Qiagen DNeasy Blood extraction kit was used to purify genomic DNA from total PBMCs and tumor samples. Collected pretreatment and during treatment, PBMCs were isolated and stored as previously described. The sequence joins TRBV28 to TRBJ2-1, with a weak D call of TRBD2 (6 bases match). This specimen consisted of PBMCs, obtained around atezolizumab (anti-PD-L1) treatment. This sequence was found in a man between 65 and 85 years old with urothelial cancer. CDR3 reads: CASSGGEQFF. The DNA is TGTGCCAGCAGTGGGGGGGAGCAGTTCTTC.